The 16 T cell receptor beta chains below come from one sample, sequenced in a study of T cell repertoires in cytomegalovirus infection (dated by TCRdb to between 2019 and 2020). This sample was sequenced with an Illumina HiSeq 1500. TCRdb took the public reads, trimmed them with fastp at Q25, ran MiXCR for clone calling and kept in-frame beta chains. CDR3 protein sequences are deduplicated, and each keeps its most common genes and DNA. In this sample the table shows fewer than 850,000 distinct CDR3 sequences, under 35% of which occur a single time. The ten largest account for around 14% of the sample. No antigen has been assigned to these receptors. Taken with the paper, the label for treatment or condition translates to: in vitro stimulation with specific CMV peptide epitopes to enrich CMV-specific T cells. This specimen consisted of cultured CD8+ T cells from PBMCs, obtained from culture after CMV antigen stimulation. These receptor sequences come from a human donor in good health (CMV status not recorded). Some clones in this sample may be carry-over from other donors' samples.

The rearrangement joins TRBV19 to TRBJ1-2; TRBD1 might be the D (5 bases). Germline V gene sequence: CDR1 LNHDA, CDR2 SQIVND (reference sequence). V dropped 3 bases and J dropped 3 bases, with 11 bases sitting between them. This CDR3 is 14 amino acids long. CDR3 region: CASSIGQGHYGYTF. The CDR3 DNA is TGTGCCAGTAGTATTGGTCAGGGTCACTATGGCTACACCTTC.

The chain couples TRBV5-6 to TRBJ1-2; a possible D gene is TRBD1 (5 bases). The germline gives CDR1 SGHDT, CDR2 YYEEEE. V was shortened by 7 bases and J by 3 bases, with 22 bases between the two germline ends. The CDR3 consists of 16 residues. The CDR3 loop is CASRLIRGERDYGYTF. In DNA, the CDR3 is TGTGCCAGCCGTCTCATTCGGGGGGAAAGAGACTATGGCTACACCTTC.

This chain connects TRBV20-1 to TRBJ2-5; tentative D call: TRBD2 (6 bases). The CDR3 has 16 residues. Trimming removed 0 bases at V and 5 bases at J, with 19 bases between. Germline V lookup: CDR1 DFQATT, CDR2 SNEGSKA (reference sequence). In DNA form, the CDR3 reads TGCAGTGCTAGAGATTACGGGGGTGAGGCTCGGGAGACCCAGTACTTC. Translating it yields CSARDYGGEARETQYF.

This clonotype turned up a few times. The chain couples TRBV27 to TRBJ2-1; weak D call: TRBD1 (6 bases). The ends were cut back, 6 bases at V and 5 bases at J, with 20 bases in the middle. This CDR3 region has 16 residues. Germline lookup yields CDR1 MNHEY and CDR2 SMNVEV (reference sequence). CDR3 bases: TGTGCCAGCAGCCAAATAGGGGGTAGGGTGGACAATGAGCAGTTCTTC. Protein sequence: CASSQIGGRVDNEQFF.

This rearrangement joins TRBV7-9 to TRBJ2-3, with D tentatively TRBD2 (6 bases). Germline CDR1 reads SEHNR; CDR2 reads FQNEAQ (reference sequence). The V gene lost 3 bases and the J gene lost 1 base, with 14 bases spanning the gap. The CDR3 loop spans 16 amino acids. CDR3 DNA: TGTGCCAGCAGCTTGCTCCAGGGACTCGGCACAGATACGCAGTATTTT. This codes for CASSLLQGLGTDTQYF.

The chain has TRBV20-1 and TRBJ1-1, with 10 bases identical to TRBD1. CDR1 and CDR2 from the germline V gene are DFQATT and SNEGSKA (reference sequence). J lost 7 bases, V lost 6 bases, and 11 bases had no gene match. The CDR3 has 14 residues. CDR3 nucleotide sequence: TGCAGTGCCACCGGACAGGGGGGATACTTTGAAGCTTTCTTT. Its translation: CSATGQGGYFEAFF.

This CDR3 is CASSYEGIGYGYTF. CDR3 in DNA: TGTGCCAGCAGTTACGAGGGGATCGGCTATGGCTACACCTTC. V usage is TRBV6-5 and J usage is TRBJ1-2; possibly TRBD1 for D (5 bases). The germline V gene has CDR1 MNHEY and CDR2 SVGAGI. Trimming removed 2 bases at V and 4 bases at J, with 11 bases between. The CDR3 runs to 14 residues.

The V call is TRBV7-9, the J call TRBJ2-1; TRBD1 might be the D (5 bases). CDR1 and CDR2 from the germline V gene are SEHNR and FQNEAQ (reference sequence). The V and J ends lost 5 bases and 0 bases respectively, with 14 bases between them. CDR3 length: 16 residues. The CDR3 protein is CASSGSDRFSYNEQFF. The CDR3 region has the DNA TGTGCCAGCAGCGGCTCTGACAGATTCTCCTACAATGAGCAGTTCTTC.

This clonotype was seen a few times. The chain recombines TRBV27 with TRBJ1-1; no reliable D call. The CDR3 runs to 15 residues. With 3 bases removed from V and 3 bases from J, the gap between germline ends came to 14 bases. Germline V gene sequence: CDR1 MNHEY, CDR2 SMNVEV (reference sequence). The CDR3 region is CASSFIGVLYTEAFF. The CDR3 DNA reads TGTGCCAGCAGTTTCATCGGGGTCCTATACACTGAAGCTTTCTTT.

This clonotype was observed a handful of times. The chain is built from TRBV20-1 and TRBJ2-7; a weak D match, TRBD1 (5 bases). Germline values: CDR1 DFQATT, CDR2 SNEGSKA (reference sequence). The CDR3 runs 15 residues. The ends were cut back, 1 base at V and 1 base at J, with 14 bases in the middle. CDR3 protein: CSARGKGPASYEQYV. CDR3 DNA: TGCAGTGCTAGAGGCAAGGGGCCCGCGTCCTACGAGCAGTACGTC.

The rearrangement uses TRBV29-1 and TRBJ2-2, with TRBD1 identical over 7 bases. V shed 6 bases, J shed 7 bases, and the junction held 8 bases outside the gene matches. This CDR3 spans 13 amino acids. Germline V CDR1 and CDR2: SQVTM, ANQGSEA. CDR3 nucleotide sequence: TGCAGCGTCCGGGACAGCGGAGGCGGGGAGCTGTTTTTT. Translation gives CSVRDSGGGELFF.

The chain links TRBV7-8 to TRBJ1-1, with TRBD1 as a possible D gene (6 bases). V gave up 4 bases and J gave up 1 base, with 19 bases separating them. Per germline, CDR1 SGHVS and CDR2 FQNEAQ. The CDR3 totals 17 residues. CDR3 DNA sequence: TGTGCCAGCAGCTCTTCCCTCCCCGGGACATGGAACACTGAAGCTTTCTTT. Its translation is CASSSSLPGTWNTEAFF.

This clonotype was seen only a few times. The V gene is TRBV24-1, the J gene TRBJ2-1; 8 positions match TRBD1. CDR1 and CDR2 (germline): KGHDR, SFDVKD. The CDR3 extends over 14 amino acids. Trimming cost V 4 bases and J 7 bases; bases outside gene matches: 5. CDR3: CATSELDRGNEQFF. CDR3 sequence (DNA): TGTGCCACCAGTGAACTAGACAGGGGAAATGAGCAGTTCTTC.

V is TRBV7-8 and J is TRBJ2-1; 7 bases agree with TRBD2. This CDR3 comprises 16 residues. Losses at the gene ends were 3 bases for V and 4 bases for J; bases not matched to a gene: 9. Per the germline V gene, CDR1 is SGHVS and CDR2 is FQNEAQ. The CDR3 sequence: CASSFLTSREYNEQFF. CDR3 nucleotides: TGTGCCAGCAGCTTTTTGACTAGCAGGGAGTACAATGAGCAGTTCTTC.

In its sample, this clonotype was seen many times. CDR3 sequence reads: CASSLGEGEQFF. The CDR3 coding sequence is TGTGCCAGCAGCTTAGGGGAGGGCGAGCAGTTCTTC. The chain recombines TRBV7-6 with TRBJ2-1; TRBD2 agrees at 7 bases. With 1 base clipped from V and 10 bases from J, the junction kept 1 base outside the gene matches. The CDR3 totals 12 residues. CDR1 SGHVS and CDR2 FNYEAQ come from the germline V gene.

The chain uses TRBV7-9 and TRBJ2-1; maybe TRBD2 (6 bases). This CDR3 region has 15 residues. V lost 2 bases to trimming and J lost 7 bases, with 15 bases between them. Per germline, CDR1 SEHNR and CDR2 FQNEAQ (reference sequence). CDR3: CASSLRLVVGNEQFF. The CDR3 DNA is TGTGCCAGCAGCTTACGACTAGTAGTTGGGAATGAGCAGTTCTTC. The variable domain in full, with the rest retrieved from reference TRBV7-9 and TRBJ2-1, is DTGVSQNPRHKITKRGQNVTFRCDPISEHNRLYWYRQTLGQGPEFLTYFQNEAQLEKSRLLSDRFSAERPKGSFSTLEIQRTEQGDSAMYLCASSLRLVVGNEQFFGPGTRLTVL.